This T cell receptor beta chain comes out of a study of T cell changes during pregnancy in multiple sclerosis. The V end lost 0 bases, the J end lost 0 bases, and 9 bases lay between the germline ends. CDR3 length equals 15 residues. CDR1 and CDR2 (germline): SGHNT, YYREEE (reference sequence). Clones were sequenced by immunoSEQ multiplex PCR, and TCRdb holds only the in-frame ones, with some missing. Here the sample spans fewer than 55,000 clones, roughly 91% being singletons. The chain is built from TRBV5-4 and TRBJ1-1; the D is unclear. This receptor was identified in a female donor with multiple sclerosis, enrolled in a pregnancy study. Specimen: CD4+ T cells from peripheral blood mononuclear cells, collected in the third trimester of pregnancy. CDR3 bases: TGTGCCAGCAGCTTGGAGCTGACAATGAACACTGAAGCTTTCTTT. Translating gives CASSLELTMNTEAFF. Variable domain in full (rest from reference TRBV5-4 and TRBJ1-1): ETGVTQSPTHLIKTRGQQVTLRCSSQSGHNTVSWYQQALGQGPQFIFQYYREEENGRGNFPPRFSGLQFPNYSSELNVNALELDDSALYLCASSLELTMNTEAFFGQGTRLTVV.